This T cell receptor (beta chain) was sequenced during a study of blood T cell repertoires in COVID-19. The wider study: The samples span acute and convalescent COVID-19 from the United States, Italy and Spain. Nucleic acid was either cDNA or gDNA, and it came from T cells, B-cell-depleted T cells, or PBMCs.

Germline lookup yields CDR1 SQVTM and CDR2 ANQGSEA. This CDR3 region has 13 residues. The V end was cut by 4 bases, the J end by 6 bases, with 12 bases between. As handled by the study authors: Estimation of nucleated cell counts relied on the amplification of reference gene primers. Clones were sequenced by immunoSEQ multiplex PCR, and TCRdb holds only the in-frame ones, with some missing. That table is the source of V, J and clone size, and D and trimming were worked out from the DNA. The sample gives 100,000 to 150,000 clones, over 60% of which show up once; under 2.5% is in the top ten. The TCR sequence derives from a woman in her seventies with acute or convalescent COVID-19. This chain links TRBV29-1 with TRBJ1-4; D not resolved. Sequencing was carried out using peripheral blood. The CDR3 region has the DNA TGCAGCGTTGGGCCGCGGGCAGATGAAAAACTGTTTTTT. Amino acids: CSVGPRADEKLFF.